These 18 T cell receptor beta chains came from one sample sequenced in a study of T cell responses to AZD1222 COVID-19 vaccine (dated by TCRdb to the early 2020s). Library generation was performed with the immunoSEQ multiplex PCR assay. TCRdb took this table from immuneACCESS and kept in-frame rearrangements with V and J called. Such tables lack part of the clones; where checked against another copy, unresolved V genes explain under half of the gap, and the rest is unexplained. The sample table lists more than 110,000 clones, around nine tenths of them with a count of one. The top ten hold roughly 3.6% of the sample. Taken with the paper, the label for time point translates to: baseline before first vaccination. Sequences were derived from peripheral blood, sampled on day 0 of AZD1222 vaccination. All receptors derive from an adult in good health.

V usage is TRBV24-1 and J usage is TRBJ1-2; D ambiguous. This CDR3 region has 12 residues. Germline V gene lookup returns CDR1 KGHDR and CDR2 SFDVKD. The V and J ends lost 1 base and 8 bases respectively, with 7 bases between them. The CDR3 reads CATSDLGQGYTF. The CDR3 DNA follows: TGTGCCACCAGTGATTTAGGGCAAGGCTACACCTTC.

The chain joins TRBV11-2 to TRBJ1-1; D remains unclear. The CDR3 is 12 amino acids. Looked up from germline, CDR1 is SGHAT and CDR2 is FQNNGV. With 6 bases removed from V and 3 bases from J, the gap between germline ends came to 8 bases. This CDR3 reads CASRSLDTEAFF. As DNA, the CDR3 is TGTGCCAGCAGATCGTTGGACACTGAAGCTTTCTTT. Full variable domain (rest looked up from reference TRBV11-2 and TRBJ1-1): EAGVAQSPRYKIIEKRQSVAFWCNPISGHATLYWYQQILGQGPKLLIQFQNNGVVDDSQLPKDRFSAERLKGVDSTLKIQPAKLEDSAVYLCASRSLDTEAFFGQGTRLTVV.

The gene calls are TRBV3-1 (or the pseudogene TRBV3-2) and TRBJ2-7, with a possible D match to TRBD2 (5 bases). CDR3 size: 14 residues. Trimming shortened V by 4 bases and J by 0 bases, and 10 bases separated the two germline ends. Germline V gives CDR1 LGHDT, CDR2 YNNKEL (reference sequence). The CDR3 here is CASSRASFSYEQYF. CDR3 in DNA: TGTGCCAGCAGCCGGGCTAGCTTCTCCTACGAGCAGTACTTC.

V is TRBV7-8 and J is TRBJ1-2; D is unresolved. Germline V lookup: CDR1 SGHVS, CDR2 FQNEAQ. This CDR3 has 12 amino acids. Trimming took 5 bases from V and 8 from J, leaving 12 bases between them. CDR3 nucleotides: TGTGCCAGCAGCCCGTTCGTTATAGGCTACACCTTC. Amino acid sequence: CASSPFVIGYTF.

The J gene is TRBJ1-3, the V gene TRBV25-1; D is perhaps TRBD1 (5 bases). Trimming took 9 bases from V and 0 from J, leaving 24 bases between them. The CDR3 spans 18 residues. Germline V gives CDR1 MGHDK, CDR2 SYGVNS. The CDR3 region is CASYVGPTMWHSGNTIYF. CDR3 nucleotide sequence: TGTGCCAGTTACGTGGGGCCAACAATGTGGCACTCTGGAAACACCATATATTTT. Based on the CDR3 plus reference TRBV25-1 and TRBJ1-3, the full variable domain is EADIYQTPRYLVIGTGKKITLECSQTMGHDKMYWYQQDPGMELHLIHYSYGVNSTEKGDLSSESTVSRIRTEHFPLTLESARPSHTSQYLCASYVGPTMWHSGNTIYFGEGSWLTVV.

The CDR3 is CASSDSLGDTQYF. The CDR3 nucleotides read TGTGCCAGCAGTGATAGTCTAGGAGATACGCAGTATTTT. This sequence joins TRBV6-4 and TRBJ2-3; D remains unclear. The CDR3 covers 13 residues. Trimming pared 3 bases from V and 5 bases from J, leaving 9 bases between. Germline V gives CDR1 MRHNA, CDR2 SNTAGT.

CDR3 bases: TGTGCCAGCAGCCATCGGGACGGCGGAAGGGATGGCTACACCTTC. Its translation is CASSHRDGGRDGYTF. The chain has TRBV4-2 and TRBJ1-2; TRBD1 is a possible D gene (5 bases). This CDR3 is 15 amino acids long. CDR1 and CDR2 (germline): LGHNA, YNFKEQ. Trimming removed 3 bases at V and 6 bases at J, with 17 bases between.

The rearrangement links TRBV18 to TRBJ1-1, with D possibly matching TRBD1 (6 bases). The CDR3 contains 15 residues. V was pared by 3 bases and J by 0 bases, with 11 bases between. Germline V lookup: CDR1 KGHSH, CDR2 LQKENI. The CDR3 DNA reads as TGTGCCAGCTCACCCAGGACAGAAGTGAACACTGAAGCTTTCTTT. Protein product: CASSPRTEVNTEAFF.

The CDR3 loop reads CSVLPGGAGTEAFF. CDR3 coding DNA: TGCAGCGTCCTACCGGGGGGGGCTGGCACTGAAGCTTTCTTT. This rearrangement joins TRBV29-1 to TRBJ1-1, with D maybe TRBD1 (6 bases). The CDR3 has 14 amino acids. Germline V gives CDR1 SQVTM, CDR2 ANQGSEA. The V gene lost 6 bases and the J gene lost 4 bases, with 18 bases spanning the gap.

The chain combines TRBV28 with TRBJ2-3; tentative D call: TRBD2 (6 bases). The CDR3 totals 14 residues. Trimming pared 3 bases from V and 6 bases from J, leaving 13 bases between. Germline CDR1 MDHEN, CDR2 SYDVKM. The CDR3, as DNA: TGTGCCAGCAGTTTTCGTGGTGGGAGGGATACGCAGTATTTT. It is translated as CASSFRGGRDTQYF.

This chain joins TRBV27 and TRBJ1-2; perhaps TRBD1 as D (5 bases). Germline V CDR1 and CDR2: MNHEY, SMNVEV (reference sequence). V was cut by 4 bases and J by 3 bases, with 12 bases left in between. The CDR3 extends over 14 amino acids. This CDR3 reads CASSSIGADYGYTF. In DNA form, the CDR3 reads TGTGCCAGCAGTTCGATAGGGGCGGACTATGGCTACACCTTC.

The V gene is TRBV5-1, the J gene TRBJ1-5; 7 bases align to TRBD1. In germline, CDR1 is SGHRS, CDR2 YFSETQ. The CDR3 extends over 17 amino acids. J lost 1 base, V lost 4 bases, and 11 bases had no gene match. Here the CDR3 DNA reads TGCGCCAGCAGCGAATTCGGAGGGGGCGCGAGCAATCAGCCCCAGCATTTT. Translated: CASSEFGGGASNQPQHF. The full variable domain, with the rest looked up from reference TRBV5-1 and TRBJ1-5, is KAGVTQTPRYLIKTRGQQVTLSCSPISGHRSVSWYQQTPGQGLQFLFEYFSETQRNKGNFPGRFSGRQFSNSRSEMNVSTLELGDSALYLCASSEFGGGASNQPQHFGDGTRLSIL.

There are a few counts of this clone. The chain employs TRBV7-8 and TRBJ2-3; 8 nucleotides line up with TRBD2. There are 15 residues in the CDR3. CDR1 and CDR2 from the germline V gene are SGHVS and FQNEAQ. V dropped 3 bases and J dropped 3; count of bases not matched to a gene: 5. CDR3 in amino acids: CASSFREGGTDTQYF. The DNA for the CDR3 is TGTGCCAGCAGCTTCCGGGAGGGAGGGACAGATACGCAGTATTTT.

This rearrangement joins TRBV11-3 to TRBJ1-1, with TRBD1 matching over 7 bases. The V and J ends lost 6 bases and 3 bases, in that order; junction bases with no gene match: 7. CDR1 SGHNT and CDR2 YENEEA come from the germline V gene. This CDR3 spans 14 amino acids. CDR3 nucleotides: TGTGCCAGCAGGACAGACAGGGACTACACTGAAGCTTTCTTT. Translation gives CASRTDRDYTEAFF. The complete variable domain, with remaining parts taken from reference TRBV11-3 and TRBJ1-1, reads EAGVVQSPRYKIIEKKQPVAFWCNPISGHNTLYWYLQNLGQGPELLIRYENEEAVDDSQLPKDRFSAERLKGVDSTLKIQPAELGDSAVYLCASRTDRDYTEAFFGQGTRLTVV.

J is TRBJ1-2 and V is TRBV5-6; D remains unclear. The CDR3 spans 14 residues. The germline CDR1 and CDR2 sequences are SGHDT and YYEEEE. Trimming left V 5 bases short and J 4 bases short, with 15 bases between. Here the CDR3 reads CASSNGPLGYGYTF. The CDR3 DNA reads as TGTGCCAGCAGTAACGGGCCTCTCGGCTATGGCTACACCTTC.

The chain recombines TRBV3-1 (or the pseudogene TRBV3-2) with TRBJ2-1; no clear D. Germline lookup yields CDR1 LGHDT and CDR2 YNNKEL (reference sequence). Trimming pared 0 bases from V and 6 bases from J, leaving 12 bases between. The CDR3 has 15 amino acids. CDR3 nucleotides: TGTGCCAGCAGCCAAGAGGCCTTCGCTCGCAATGAGCAGTTCTTC. Its translation is CASSQEAFARNEQFF.

The chain recombines TRBV5-6 with TRBJ2-1; D uncertain. CDR1 and CDR2 (germline): SGHDT, YYEEEE. The CDR3 spans 10 residues. Trimming took 10 bases from V and 8 from J, leaving 10 bases between them. The CDR3 sequence is CASVLYEQFF. The CDR3 DNA is TGTGCCTCGGTTCTCTATGAGCAGTTCTTC. Full variable domain (missing parts from reference TRBV5-6 and TRBJ2-1): DAGVTQSPTHLIKTRGQQVTLRCSPKSGHDTVSWYQQALGQGPQFIFQYYEEEERQRGNFPDRFSGHQFPNYSSELNVNALLLGDSALYLCASVLYEQFFGPGTRLTVL.

This clone was recorded once. The V gene is TRBV4-2, the J gene TRBJ1-3; no definite D call. Germline values: CDR1 LGHNA, CDR2 YNFKEQ. The CDR3 runs 15 residues. V lost 3 bases and J 0 bases, leaving 9 bases between the germline ends. CDR3 bases: TGTGCCAGCAGCCATGGTGACGACTCTGGAAACACCATATATTTT. Protein product: CASSHGDDSGNTIYF.